This record looks at one T cell receptor (beta chain) sequence and its context. This clone has a single count. Its antigen remains unidentified. No much larger clone exists at a distance of one base, and base qualities are not known. The cohort consisted of fewer than 700 healthy bone marrow donors. At the time of sampling, every cohort member was nominally healthy, though immune exposures that went unrecorded were likely present. The donor tested CMV seronegative and was one of the 352 seronegative cohort members. Every donor gave a peripheral blood sample, and the peripheral blood mononuclear cells from that sample were used for TCR beta sequencing. The Qiagen DNeasy Blood Extraction Kit was used to extract genomic DNA from the blood cell samples. The method was the immunoSEQ multiplex PCR assay. For the multiplex PCR, a mixture combining 60 forward primers for TCR Vbeta segments and 13 reverse primers for TCR Jbeta segments was used. The CDR3 region of rearranged TCR beta genes was amplified from genomic DNA with a multiplex PCR assay. The amplified TCR beta libraries were sequenced on the Illumina HiSeq System as 87-base-pair reads. In the paper's pipeline: A later analysis counted approximately 76 million unique TCR beta chains across the 670 or so repertoires, and 9 million to 14 million of these chains were shared by at least two donors. A nearest-neighbor algorithm error-corrected the raw reads and collapsed the reads into unique sequences, merging closely related sequences to remove PCR and sequencing errors. CDR3 sequences were aligned to IMGT reference sequences to assign V, D and J gene segments. Each retained sequence needed at least a six-nucleotide match to both a V gene segment and a J gene segment. A rearrangement was called productive if the CDR3 had no stop codons and remained in frame with V and J, and every other rearrangement was called non-productive. Following IMGT convention, CDR3 was defined as the stretch from the second conserved V-encoded cysteine up to the conserved J-encoded phenylalanine. The earlier analysis of about 530 of the donors excluded any sequence lacking an unambiguous match to a single V gene segment. In an earlier analysis of some 590 of the donors, V segments were called functional above 56.7% productive rearrangements and were called segregating when the between-donor standard deviation exceeded 5%. A statistical classification framework was built for diagnosing cytomegalovirus status from the catalog of TCR beta chain sequences. In a later analysis, TCR nucleotide sequences were compared against IMGT/GENE-DB human TR gene sequences so that V and J genes could be assigned. A later analysis assigned CDR3 sequences and most-parsimonious VDJ recombination scenarios with the TCRdist pipeline. In a later analysis, each TCR beta chain was defined by its CDR3 amino acid sequence together with its V-gene family, and reads lacking a unique V-gene family were excluded. To address suspected cross-contamination and a sequencing artifact, a later analysis removed approximately 600 highly shared, low-generation-probability nucleotide sequences. A later analysis calculated a clonal expansion index for each public chain from normalized within-repertoire ranks of inferred template counts. In a later analysis, generation probabilities were computed with a VDJ recombination model fitted to out-of-frame rearrangements, and the resulting probabilities were checked against IGoR. In a later analysis, TCR-TCR, TCR-HLA and TCR-CMV co-occurrence was scored with hypergeometric tests, and a repertoire-size bias correction was applied to TCR pairs. False discovery rates were estimated in a later analysis by permuting HLA or CMV assignments 20 times. In a later analysis, co-occurring TCRs were grouped using DBSCAN, and TCRdist sequence similarity was added for clustering within HLA-allele-positive subsets. For co-occurrence clustering, repertoires with fewer than 30,000 or more than 120,000 public chains were excluded, along with five repertoires with anomalous nucleotide sharing. TCRdb obtained this table from immuneACCESS and retained in-frame rearrangements with V and J assigned. These tables miss some clones; where compared with another copy, unresolved V genes account for less than half of the shortfall, and the remainder is unexplained. V and J calls plus clone size are reproduced from that table; the DNA served to infer D and trimming. The sample table lists about 110,000 clones, 71% of them with a count of one. 2.5% to 3.5% of the sample is in the top ten clones.

V is trimmed back by 2 bases and J by 2 bases, and the junction contains 2 bases that no gene match accounts for. Its CDR3 holds 14 amino acids, cysteine through phenylalanine. Only the CDR3 portion is preserved as DNA: 42 bases, with reading frame beginning at the first base. For CDR1 and CDR2, the germline V gene lists SGHRS and YFSETQ. This sample was included in a study of cytomegalovirus exposure and HLA in healthy donors (dated by TCRdb to about 2017). For the wider study: According to an earlier analysis of several hundred of the donors, some 180 million T cells yielded approximately 120 million unique TCR beta sequences and around 280 Gb of sequence data. Roughly 300 gigabases of sequencing data and around 87 million unique TCR sequences were included in an early release covering about 620 HLA-typed donors. The genetic ancestry cluster associated with self-reported Caucasian donors included around four fifths of the 398 genotyped donors. The study aimed to test whether cataloging public T cell receptors could reveal signatures of past pathogen exposure. The study profiled the T cell repertoires of under 850 subjects by immunosequencing and related them to cytomegalovirus serostatus. A separate validation cohort of 90 to 150 different subjects was used in addition to the roughly 670-subject first cohort. High-throughput TCR immunosequencing, statistical association of individual TCRs with disease status, and machine learning were combined to predict cytomegalovirus infection status. To study patterns of TCR occurrence, a later analysis re-analyzed previously published TCR beta repertoires from several hundred donors and added high-resolution HLA genotyping. Rather than using new phenotypic data, the later analysis identified candidate immune exposures from TCR beta sequences and from how often those sequences occurred across donors. To decide whether each TCR beta V gene segment behaved as functional or pseudogenic, an earlier analysis of approximately 600 of the donors relied on high-throughput TCR beta sequencing. Donor age, sex, ethnicity and CMV serostatus were compiled together with the repertoire data. A later genetic analysis took genome-wide SNP genotypes for about three fifths of the roughly 670 donors and used that subset as a discovery cohort. All discovery cohort repertoires had been generated on a single sequencing platform. Both class I and class II loci were covered by HLA typing, at four-digit resolution. The number of donors typed differed by locus, with roughly 620-640 for A, B, C, DRB1 and DQB1, approximately 500 for DQA1, nearly 610 for DPA1, and around 430 for DPB1. Roughly 5 DR-DQ haplotypes were treated as single units for association and clustering because of strong linkage in the cohort. Among 300 to 500 genotyped donors of the cohort, an average of approximately 240,000 unique TCR beta nucleotide sequences was sequenced per donor, of which 15% to 20% were non-productive.

The investigation overall reported the following: An association between a missense DCLRE1C variant and V-gene and J-gene trimming of TCR beta chains was found in a later genetic analysis and replicated in an independent cohort. In a later analysis, several top co-occurrence clusters were reported to appear linked to parvovirus B19, influenza, CMV and Epstein-Barr virus. Strong co-occurrence of HLA alleles, especially DR and DQ, made assigning TCR associations to individual alleles difficult. According to the authors, the approach could potentially be generalized to other disease states and immunological phenotypes. In this cohort, only TCR beta chains were sequenced, and detectable features were limited by the absence of alpha or paired-chain data. While some public TCRs were present in many individuals, most TCR sequences turned up only very rarely across donors. Compared with the roughly 720-donor mean, donors in an Asian-associated ancestry cluster had fewer N-insertions in productive TCRs, according to a later genetic analysis. Some IMGT-functional V segments, including TRBV6-2 and TRBV6-3, could not be distinguished by the 87-base-pair reads and were therefore excluded. Correlated functional status among segregating V segments might be attributable to linkage disequilibrium, but an unknown experimental factor could not be ruled out. A further reported finding was that TCR beta sequences accurately predicted the HLA-A and HLA-B alleles for most subjects in the first cohort. The classifier was reported to diagnose cytomegalovirus status with high specificity and sensitivity in both the original cohort and the validation cohort. The presence/absence analyses assumed that sequencing depth was roughly uniform across donors, and that assumption may not be true. An earlier analysis of around 600 of the donors showed that most TCR beta V segments appeared in productive rearrangements either about 90% or about 30% of the time, which broadly matched IMGT annotations. In a later analysis, around 17,000 TCR beta sequences were associated with specific HLA alleles at a false discovery rate of 0.05. In vitro tests confirmed that a few of the cytomegalovirus-associated TCR beta chains recognize cytomegalovirus antigens. The sequencing pipeline was judged likely to have produced a cluster of highly shared sequence variants as a technical artifact. In a later analysis, most CMV-associated TCR beta chains were found to appear HLA-restricted, with HLA associations seemingly driven largely by CMV exposure. In the study, about 150 TCR beta chains were listed as associated with cytomegalovirus. Approximately 18 rarely observed V segments, including chromosome 9 orphons, were excluded from the earlier analysis of approximately 500 of the donors because counts were too low. A later analysis found that TCR association rates varied across HLA loci, with DRB1 alleles showing the most associated TCRs and HLA-C alleles the fewest. HLA typing was unavailable for some donors at each locus, so association tests used only the typed subset. For the cohort, immune exposure information was limited to CMV serostatus. A later analysis found that HLA-associated TCR beta chains were more clonally expanded and had lower generation probabilities than equally common non-associated chains.

The clonotype comes from a female donor in good health and CMV-seronegative. The chain is encoded by TRBV5-1 joined to TRBJ1-1; TRBD1 fits 8 bases in the junction. What was sequenced was PBMCs. CDR3 sequence: CASSLTGGNTEAFF. The nucleotide sequence is given as TGCGCCAGCAGCTTAACAGGGGGAAACACTGAAGCTTTCTTT.